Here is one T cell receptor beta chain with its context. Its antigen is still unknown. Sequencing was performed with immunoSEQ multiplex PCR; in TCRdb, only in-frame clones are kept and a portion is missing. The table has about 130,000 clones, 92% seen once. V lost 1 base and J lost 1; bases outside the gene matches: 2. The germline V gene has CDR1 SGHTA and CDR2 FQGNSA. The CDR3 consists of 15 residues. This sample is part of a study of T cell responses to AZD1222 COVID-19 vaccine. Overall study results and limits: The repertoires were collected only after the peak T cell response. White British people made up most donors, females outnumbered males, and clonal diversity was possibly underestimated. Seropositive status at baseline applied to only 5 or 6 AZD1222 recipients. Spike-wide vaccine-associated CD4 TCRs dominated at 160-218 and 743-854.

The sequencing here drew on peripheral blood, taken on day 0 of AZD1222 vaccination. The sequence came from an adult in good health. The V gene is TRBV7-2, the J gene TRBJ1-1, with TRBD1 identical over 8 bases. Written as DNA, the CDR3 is TGTGCCAGCAGCTTAGGGGACAGGTCGAACACTGAAGCTTTCTTT. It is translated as CASSLGDRSNTEAFF.